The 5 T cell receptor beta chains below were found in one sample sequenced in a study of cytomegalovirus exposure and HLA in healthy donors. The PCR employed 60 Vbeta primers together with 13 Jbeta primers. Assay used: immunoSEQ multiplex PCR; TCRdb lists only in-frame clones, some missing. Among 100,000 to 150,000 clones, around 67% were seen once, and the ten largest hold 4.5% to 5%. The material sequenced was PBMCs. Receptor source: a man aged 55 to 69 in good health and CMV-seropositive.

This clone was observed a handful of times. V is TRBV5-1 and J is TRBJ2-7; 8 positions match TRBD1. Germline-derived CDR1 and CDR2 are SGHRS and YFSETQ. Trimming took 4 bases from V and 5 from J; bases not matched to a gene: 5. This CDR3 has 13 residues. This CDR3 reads CASSPTGANEQYF. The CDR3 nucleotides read TGCGCCAGCAGCCCGACAGGGGCCAACGAGCAGTACTTC.

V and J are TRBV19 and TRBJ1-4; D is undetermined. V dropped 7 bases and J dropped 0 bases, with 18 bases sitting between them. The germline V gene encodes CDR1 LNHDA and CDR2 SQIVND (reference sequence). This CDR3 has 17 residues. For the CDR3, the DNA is TGTGCCAGTACCGTGGGCAGGAACGATGCAACTAATGAAAAACTGTTTTTT. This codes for CASTVGRNDATNEKLFF. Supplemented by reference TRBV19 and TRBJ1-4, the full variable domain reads DGGITQSPKYLFRKEGQNVTLSCEQNLNHDAMYWYRQDPGQGLRLIYYSQIVNDFQKGDIAEGYSVSREKKESFPLTVTSAQKNPTAFYLCASTVGRNDATNEKLFFGSGTQLSVL.

This CDR3 is CASSTGTGRGNTIYF. DNA of the CDR3: TGTGCCAGCAGTACGGGGACAGGGAGAGGAAACACCATATATTTT. The V and J genes are TRBV6-6 and TRBJ1-3, with 9 bases fitting TRBD1. Germline assignment: CDR1 MNHNY and CDR2 SVGAGI (reference sequence). The length of the CDR3 is 15 residues. Trimming cost V 5 bases and J 4 bases; bases outside gene matches: 6.

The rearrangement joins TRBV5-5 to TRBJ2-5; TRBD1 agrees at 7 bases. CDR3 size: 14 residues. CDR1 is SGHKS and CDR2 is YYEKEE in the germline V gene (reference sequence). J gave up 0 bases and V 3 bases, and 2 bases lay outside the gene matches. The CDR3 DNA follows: TGTGCCAGCAGCTGGGGGACAGACCAAGAGACCCAGTACTTC. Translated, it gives CASSWGTDQETQYF.

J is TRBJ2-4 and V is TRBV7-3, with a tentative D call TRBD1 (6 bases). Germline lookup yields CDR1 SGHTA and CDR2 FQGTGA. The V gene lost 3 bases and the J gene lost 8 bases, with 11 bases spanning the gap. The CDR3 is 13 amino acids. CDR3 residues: CASSFSEGDIQYF. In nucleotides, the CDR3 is TGTGCCAGCAGCTTTAGCGAGGGGGACATTCAGTACTTC.